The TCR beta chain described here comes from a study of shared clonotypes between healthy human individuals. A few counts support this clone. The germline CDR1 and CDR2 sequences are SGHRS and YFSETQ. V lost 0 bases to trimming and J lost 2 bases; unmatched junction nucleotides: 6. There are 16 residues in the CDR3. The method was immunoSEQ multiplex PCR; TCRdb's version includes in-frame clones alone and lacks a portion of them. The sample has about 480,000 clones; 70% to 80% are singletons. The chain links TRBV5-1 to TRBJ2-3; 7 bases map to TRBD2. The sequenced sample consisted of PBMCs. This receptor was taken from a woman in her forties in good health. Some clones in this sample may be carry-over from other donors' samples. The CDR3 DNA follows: TGCGCCAGCAGCTTGGGAGTAGCGGGCCTCACAGATACGCAGTATTTT. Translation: CASSLGVAGLTDTQYF.